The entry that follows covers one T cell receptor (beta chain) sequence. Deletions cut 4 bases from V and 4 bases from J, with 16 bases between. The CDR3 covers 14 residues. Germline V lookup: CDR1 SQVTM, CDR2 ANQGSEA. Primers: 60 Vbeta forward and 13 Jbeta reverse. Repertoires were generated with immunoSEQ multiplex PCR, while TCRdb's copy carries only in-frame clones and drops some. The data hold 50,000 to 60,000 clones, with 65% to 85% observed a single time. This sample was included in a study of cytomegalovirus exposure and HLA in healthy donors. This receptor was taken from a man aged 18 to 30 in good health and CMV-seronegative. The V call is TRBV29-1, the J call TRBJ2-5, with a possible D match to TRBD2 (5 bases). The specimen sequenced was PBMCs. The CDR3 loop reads CSVAPSVRAETQYF. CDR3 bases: TGCAGCGTTGCTCCCTCGGTGAGGGCAGAGACCCAGTACTTC.